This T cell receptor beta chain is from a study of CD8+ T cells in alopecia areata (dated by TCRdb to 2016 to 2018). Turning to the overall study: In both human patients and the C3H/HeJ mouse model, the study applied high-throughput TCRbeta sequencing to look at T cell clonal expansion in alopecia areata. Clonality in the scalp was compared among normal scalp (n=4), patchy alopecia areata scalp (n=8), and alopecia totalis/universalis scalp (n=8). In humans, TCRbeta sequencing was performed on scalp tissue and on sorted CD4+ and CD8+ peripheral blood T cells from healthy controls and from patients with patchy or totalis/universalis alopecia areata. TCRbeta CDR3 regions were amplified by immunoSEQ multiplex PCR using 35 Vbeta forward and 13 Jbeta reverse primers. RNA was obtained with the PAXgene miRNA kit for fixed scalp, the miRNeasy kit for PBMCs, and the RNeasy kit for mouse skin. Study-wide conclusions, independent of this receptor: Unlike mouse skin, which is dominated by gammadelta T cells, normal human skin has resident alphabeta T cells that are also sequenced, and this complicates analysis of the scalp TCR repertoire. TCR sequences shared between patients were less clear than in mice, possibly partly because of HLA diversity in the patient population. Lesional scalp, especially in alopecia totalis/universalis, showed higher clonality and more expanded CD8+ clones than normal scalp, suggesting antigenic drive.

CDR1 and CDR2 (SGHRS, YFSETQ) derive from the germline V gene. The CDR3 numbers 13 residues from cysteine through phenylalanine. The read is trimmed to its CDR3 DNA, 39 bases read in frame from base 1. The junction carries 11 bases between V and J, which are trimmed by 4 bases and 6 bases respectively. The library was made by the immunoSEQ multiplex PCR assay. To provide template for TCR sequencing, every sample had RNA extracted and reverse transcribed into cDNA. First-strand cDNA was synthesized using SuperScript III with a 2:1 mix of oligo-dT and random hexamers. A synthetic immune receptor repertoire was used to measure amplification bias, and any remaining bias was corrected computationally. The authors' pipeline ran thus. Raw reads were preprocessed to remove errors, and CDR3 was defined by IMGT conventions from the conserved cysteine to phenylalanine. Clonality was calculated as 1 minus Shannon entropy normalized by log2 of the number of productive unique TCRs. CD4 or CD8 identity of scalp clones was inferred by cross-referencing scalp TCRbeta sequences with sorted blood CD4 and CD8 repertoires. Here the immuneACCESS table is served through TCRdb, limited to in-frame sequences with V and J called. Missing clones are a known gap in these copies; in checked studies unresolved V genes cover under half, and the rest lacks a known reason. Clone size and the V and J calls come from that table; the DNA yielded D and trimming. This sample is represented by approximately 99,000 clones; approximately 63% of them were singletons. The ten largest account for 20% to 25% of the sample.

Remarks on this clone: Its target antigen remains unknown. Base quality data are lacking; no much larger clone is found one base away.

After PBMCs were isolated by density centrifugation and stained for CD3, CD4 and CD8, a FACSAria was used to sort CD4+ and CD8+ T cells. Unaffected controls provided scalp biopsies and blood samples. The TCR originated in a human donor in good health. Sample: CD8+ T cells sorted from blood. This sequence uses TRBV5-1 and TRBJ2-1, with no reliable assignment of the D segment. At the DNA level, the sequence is TGCGCCAGCAGCGTGCAGGTCCCCAATGAGCAGTTCTTC. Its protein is CASSVQVPNEQFF.